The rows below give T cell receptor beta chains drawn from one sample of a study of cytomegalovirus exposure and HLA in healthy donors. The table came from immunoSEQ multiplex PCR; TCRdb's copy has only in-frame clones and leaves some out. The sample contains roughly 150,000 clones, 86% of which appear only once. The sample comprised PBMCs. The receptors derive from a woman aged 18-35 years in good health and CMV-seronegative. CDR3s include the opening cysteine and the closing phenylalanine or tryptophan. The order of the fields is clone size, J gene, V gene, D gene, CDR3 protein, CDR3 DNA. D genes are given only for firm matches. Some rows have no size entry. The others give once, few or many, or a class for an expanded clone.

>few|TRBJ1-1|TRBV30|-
CAWSLQENTEAFF
TGTGCCTGGAGCCTCCAGGAGAACACTGAAGCTTTCTTT
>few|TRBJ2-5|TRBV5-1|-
CASSLGAGQETQYF
TGCGCCAGCAGCTTGGGGGCAGGCCAAGAGACCCAGTACTTC
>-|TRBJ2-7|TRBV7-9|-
CASSSTGSPYEQYF
TGTGCCAGCAGCTCGACAGGATCTCCCTACGAGCAGTACTTC
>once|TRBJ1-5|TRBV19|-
CASTTPGGSYSNQPQHF
TGTGCCAGCACAACCCCGGGGGGGAGTTATAGCAATCAGCCCCAGCATTTT
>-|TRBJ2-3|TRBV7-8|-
CASSPQVTDTQYF
TGTGCCAGCAGCCCTCAGGTCACAGATACGCAGTATTTT
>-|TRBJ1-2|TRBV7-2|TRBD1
CASSLGQGVNYGYTF
TGTGCCAGCAGCTTAGGACAGGGGGTGAACTATGGCTACACCTTC
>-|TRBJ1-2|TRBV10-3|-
CAISDEGTNADYGYTF
TGTGCCATCAGTGATGAAGGGACAAACGCTGACTATGGCTACACCTTC
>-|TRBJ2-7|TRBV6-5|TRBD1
CASSSGQGLYEQYF
TGTGCCAGCAGCTCCGGACAGGGGCTATACGAGCAGTACTTC
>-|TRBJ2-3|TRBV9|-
CASSPTPSHTDTQYF
TGTGCCAGCAGCCCTACTCCCTCCCACACAGATACGCAGTATTTT
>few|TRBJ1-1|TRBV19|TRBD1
CASTFGTGATEAFF
TGTGCCAGTACCTTTGGGACAGGGGCCACTGAAGCTTTCTTT
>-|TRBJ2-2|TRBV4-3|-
CASSQRQGGTGELFF
TGCGCCAGCAGCCAGAGGCAGGGGGGCACCGGGGAGCTGTTTTTT
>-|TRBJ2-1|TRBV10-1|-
CASSLSGMYNEQFF
TGCGCCAGCAGTCTCAGCGGAATGTACAATGAGCAGTTCTTC
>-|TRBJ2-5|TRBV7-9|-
CASSLGIETQYF
TGTGCCAGCAGCTTAGGTATTGAGACCCAGTACTTC
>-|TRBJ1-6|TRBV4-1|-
CASSQVRGGNSPLHF
TGCGCCAGCAGCCAAGTCAGGGGCGGCAATTCACCCCTCCACTTT
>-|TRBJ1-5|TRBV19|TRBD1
CASSIQGGQPQHF
TGTGCCAGTAGTATTCAGGGGGGTCAGCCCCAGCATTTT
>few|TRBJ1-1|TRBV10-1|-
CASTCRGEGNTEAFF
TGCGCCAGCACGTGTCGGGGGGAGGGAAACACTGAAGCTTTCTTT
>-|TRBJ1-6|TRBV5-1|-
CASSLLGDNNSPLHF
TGCGCCAGCAGCTTGCTCGGGGATAATAATTCACCCCTCCACTTT
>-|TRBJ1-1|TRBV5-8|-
CASSLNGGITEAFF
TGTGCCAGCAGCTTGAACGGGGGGATCACTGAAGCTTTCTTT
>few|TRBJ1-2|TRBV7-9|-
CASSLTVYGYTF
TGTGCCAGCAGCTTAACGGTCTATGGCTACACCTTC
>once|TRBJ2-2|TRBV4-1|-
CASSQGAPTSLGTGELFF
TGCGCCAGCAGCCAAGGGGCACCAACTAGTTTAGGGACCGGGGAGCTGTTTTTT
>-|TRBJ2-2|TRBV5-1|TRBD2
CASSVGSSGGGELFF
TGCGCCAGCAGCGTAGGCTCGAGCGGGGGCGGGGAGCTGTTTTTT
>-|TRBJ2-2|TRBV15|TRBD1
CATSRVRQGARTGELFF
TGTGCCACCAGCAGAGTTAGACAGGGGGCGAGGACCGGGGAGCTGTTTTTT
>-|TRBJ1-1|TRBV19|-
CASSLDSDSPGAFF
TGTGCCAGTAGTCTCGACTCGGACAGCCCTGGTGCTTTCTTT
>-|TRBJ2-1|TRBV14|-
CASSQIYYNEQFF
TGTGCCAGCAGCCAGATCTACTACAATGAGCAGTTCTTC
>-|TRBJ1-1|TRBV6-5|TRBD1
CASSQGTALQAFF
TGTGCCAGCAGCCAGGGGACAGCTCTCCAAGCTTTCTTT
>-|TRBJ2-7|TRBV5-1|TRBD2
CASSPTSTYEQYF
TGCGCCAGCAGCCCGACTAGCACCTACGAGCAGTACTTC
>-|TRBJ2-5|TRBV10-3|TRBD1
CAIMGQEETQYF
TGTGCCATCATGGGACAGGAAGAGACCCAGTACTTC
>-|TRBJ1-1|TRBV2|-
CASKLTGMGNTEAFF
TGTGCCAGCAAGCTAACAGGGATGGGGAACACTGAAGCTTTCTTT
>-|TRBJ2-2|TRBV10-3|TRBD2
CAISESAGGPTGELFF
TGTGCCATCAGTGAGTCGGCGGGAGGGCCAACCGGGGAGCTGTTTTTT
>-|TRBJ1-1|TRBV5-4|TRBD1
CASSYEQGRAEAFF
TGTGCCAGCAGCTACGAACAGGGGAGAGCTGAAGCTTTCTTT
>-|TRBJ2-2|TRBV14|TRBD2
CASSQVSLAGGPWAGELFF
TGTGCCAGCAGCCAAGTCAGCCTAGCGGGAGGACCTTGGGCCGGGGAGCTGTTTTTT
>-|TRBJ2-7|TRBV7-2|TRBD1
CASSLGARGQTFSYEQYF
TGTGCCAGCAGCTTAGGGGCCCGGGGACAGACGTTCTCCTACGAGCAGTACTTC
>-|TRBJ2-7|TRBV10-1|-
CASSDQVGGYEQYF
TGCGCCAGCAGTGATCAAGTGGGGGGATACGAGCAGTACTTC
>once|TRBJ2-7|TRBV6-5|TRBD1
CASSFRDRDYEQYF
TGTGCCAGCAGCTTCCGGGACAGGGACTACGAGCAGTACTTC
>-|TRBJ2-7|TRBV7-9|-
CASSPNSGPNEQYF
TGTGCCAGCAGCCCAAATAGCGGACCGAACGAGCAGTACTTC
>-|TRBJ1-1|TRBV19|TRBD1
CASSTDREEATEAFF
TGTGCCAGTAGTACCGACAGGGAGGAGGCCACTGAAGCTTTCTTT
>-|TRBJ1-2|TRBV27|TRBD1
CASSSPGRGLGGYTF
TGTGCCAGCAGTTCTCCGGGAAGGGGGCTCGGTGGCTACACCTTC
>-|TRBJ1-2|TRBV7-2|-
CASSPQAGRGVANYGYTF
TGTGCCAGCAGCCCACAAGCGGGGAGAGGGGTAGCTAACTATGGCTACACCTTC
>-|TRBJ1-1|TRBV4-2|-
CASSHAIGLMNTEAFF
TGTGCCAGCAGCCACGCCATTGGACTGATGAACACTGAAGCTTTCTTT
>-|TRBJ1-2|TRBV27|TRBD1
CASSLSIVGQAYGYTF
TGTGCCAGCAGTTTATCGATCGTTGGACAGGCCTATGGCTACACCTTC
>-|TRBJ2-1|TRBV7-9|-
CASSVIIREQFF
TGTGCCAGCAGCGTCATTATCAGGGAGCAGTTCTTC
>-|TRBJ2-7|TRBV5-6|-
CASSPEALSYEQYF
TGTGCCAGCAGCCCGGAGGCCCTCTCCTACGAGCAGTACTTC
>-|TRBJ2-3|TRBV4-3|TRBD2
CASSQASGRTAGDTQYF
TGCGCCAGCAGCCAAGCTAGCGGGAGGACAGCAGGAGATACGCAGTATTTT
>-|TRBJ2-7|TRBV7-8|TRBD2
CASSFELGGPHEQYF
TGTGCCAGCAGCTTCGAGTTGGGAGGGCCTCACGAGCAGTACTTC
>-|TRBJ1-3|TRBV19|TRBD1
CASSIARDSNTGNTIYF
TGTGCCAGTAGTATAGCACGGGACAGCAATACTGGAAACACCATATATTTT
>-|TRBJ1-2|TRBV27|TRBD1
CASSPQGPYGYTF
TGTGCCAGCAGTCCACAGGGGCCCTATGGCTACACCTTC
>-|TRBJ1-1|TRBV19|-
CASTPGGDTEAFF
TGTGCCAGCACACCCGGGGGGGACACTGAAGCTTTCTTT
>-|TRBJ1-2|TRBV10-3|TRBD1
CAISWDRGNYGYTF
TGTGCCATCAGTTGGGACAGGGGGAACTATGGCTACACCTTC
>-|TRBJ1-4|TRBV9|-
CASSALDSGLSGKLFF
TGTGCCAGCAGCGCCCTCGACAGTGGTCTTTCTGGGAAACTGTTTTTT
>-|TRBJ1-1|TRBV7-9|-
CASSFQGMEAFF
TGTGCCAGCAGTTTTCAGGGGATGGAAGCTTTCTTT
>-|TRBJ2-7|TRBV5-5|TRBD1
CASSSGTERSYEQYF
TGTGCCAGCAGCTCTGGGACAGAACGGTCCTACGAGCAGTACTTC
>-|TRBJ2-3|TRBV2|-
CASSRDSSTDTQYF
TGTGCCAGCAGTCGGGATAGTAGCACAGATACGCAGTATTTT
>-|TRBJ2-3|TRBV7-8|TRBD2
CASSPARGVGGRADTQYF
TGTGCCAGCAGCCCAGCACGTGGAGTGGGAGGGCGTGCAGATACGCAGTATTTT
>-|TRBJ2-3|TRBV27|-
CASSLSRQERNTQYF
TGTGCCAGCAGTTTATCCCGCCAAGAGCGGAATACGCAGTATTTT
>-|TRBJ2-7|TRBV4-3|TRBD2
CASSQDRREGYEQYF
TGCGCCAGCAGCCAAGATAGGCGGGAGGGCTACGAGCAGTACTTC